This is a list of T cell receptor beta chains from one sample in a study of T cell changes during pregnancy in multiple sclerosis. Generated by immunoSEQ multiplex PCR, the TCRdb table keeps only in-frame clones and is missing some. This table has about 59,000 clones, 90% appearing once. This specimen consisted of peripheral blood, obtained in the third trimester of pregnancy. Every receptor here comes from a female donor in good health, enrolled as a control in a pregnancy study. The CDR3 runs from the conserved cysteine through the conserved F or W. Fields, in order: D gene, clone size, V gene, CDR3 length, J gene, CDR3 DNA, CDR3 protein. D genes are given only for firm matches. Size is omitted from some rows. Given values are once, few, many or a class for expanded clones.

D: TRBD2; size: .; V: TRBV15; length: 16; J: TRBJ2-4; DNA: TGTGCCACCAGCACAAATAGCGGGGGGGAAAAAAACATTCAGTACTTC; CDR3: CATSTNSGGEKNIQYF
D: TRBD1; size: .; V: TRBV19; length: 12; J: TRBJ1-2; DNA: TGTGCCAGTAGGGGGGACAGGGTTGGCTACACCTTC; CDR3: CASRGDRVGYTF
D: TRBD1; size: .; V: TRBV6-1; length: 16; J: TRBJ1-5; DNA: TGTGCCAGCAGTGGTTTTGGACAGGGTAGCAATCAGCCCCAGCATTTT; CDR3: CASSGFGQGSNQPQHF
D: TRBD1; size: .; V: TRBV30; length: 13; J: TRBJ1-2; DNA: TGTGCCTGGAGAGGACAGGGTAACTATGGCTACACCTTC; CDR3: CAWRGQGNYGYTF
D: .; size: .; V: TRBV30; length: 14; J: TRBJ2-7; DNA: TGTGCCTGGAGTCTACAAGGGGGTGGCTACGAGCAGTACTTC; CDR3: CAWSLQGGGYEQYF
D: .; size: .; V: TRBV14; length: 14; J: TRBJ2-1; DNA: TGTGCCAGCAGCCAAGATTGGACATTTGATGAGCAGTTCTTC; CDR3: CASSQDWTFDEQFF
D: .; size: once; V: TRBV10-3; length: 15; J: TRBJ2-7; DNA: TGTGCCATCAGTGAGTCGTTAGGGAGGTTCTACGAGCAGTACTTC; CDR3: CAISESLGRFYEQYF
D: .; size: .; V: TRBV11-2; length: 14; J: TRBJ2-1; DNA: TGTGCCAGCAGCTTAGGACCACAGGTCAATGAGCAGTTCTTC; CDR3: CASSLGPQVNEQFF
D: .; size: .; V: TRBV29-1; length: 12; J: TRBJ2-5; DNA: TGCAGCGTTGAGGGCAATCAAGAGACCCAGTACTTC; CDR3: CSVEGNQETQYF
D: TRBD1; size: .; V: TRBV7-8; length: 15; J: TRBJ1-2; DNA: TGTGCCAGCAGCTTACGTCAGGGACAGGTCTATGGCTACACCTTC; CDR3: CASSLRQGQVYGYTF
D: TRBD2; size: .; V: TRBV6-5; length: 14; J: TRBJ2-7; DNA: TGTGCCAGCAGCTCGACTAGCGGGGCTCAGGAGCAGTACTTC; CDR3: CASSSTSGAQEQYF
D: TRBD2; size: .; V: TRBV11-3; length: 14; J: TRBJ2-7; DNA: TGTGCCAGCAACTTGGGCGGGGGGGCATACGAGCAGTACTTC; CDR3: CASNLGGGAYEQYF
D: TRBD1; size: .; V: TRBV4-3; length: 17; J: TRBJ1-1; DNA: TGCGCCAGCAGCCAAGATCCCCGACAGGGGATGAACACTGAAGCTTTCTTT; CDR3: CASSQDPRQGMNTEAFF
D: TRBD2; size: once; V: TRBV30; length: 18; J: TRBJ2-7; DNA: TGTGCCTGGAGCCTTCGAGGGCGGTTTTTGGCGGGAGGCAACGAGCAGTACTTC; CDR3: CAWSLRGRFLAGGNEQYF
D: .; size: .; V: TRBV9; length: 13; J: TRBJ1-5; DNA: TGTGCCAGCAGCGTACGCGGGAATCAGCCCCAGCATTTT; CDR3: CASSVRGNQPQHF
D: .; size: .; V: TRBV5-1; length: 14; J: TRBJ1-2; DNA: TGCGCCAGCAGCTTGGGCGGGGAGGGCTTTGGCTACACCTTC; CDR3: CASSLGGEGFGYTF
D: .; size: .; V: TRBV6-1; length: 14; J: TRBJ2-6; DNA: TGTGCCAGCACCCACGGAGGGGGGGCCAACGTCCTGACTTTC; CDR3: CASTHGGGANVLTF
D: .; size: .; V: TRBV25-1; length: 13; J: TRBJ2-1; DNA: TGTGCCAGCAGTGCCACAGGGCATTATGAGCAGTTCTTC; CDR3: CASSATGHYEQFF
D: .; size: once; V: TRBV5-4; length: 13; J: TRBJ1-2; DNA: TGTGCCAGCAGCTTGGACAGTAACTATGGCTACACCTTC; CDR3: CASSLDSNYGYTF
D: .; size: .; V: TRBV7-2; length: 14; J: TRBJ1-4; DNA: TGTGCCAGCAGCTGGAGGTTGGGTAATGAAAAACTGTTTTTT; CDR3: CASSWRLGNEKLFF
D: TRBD1; size: .; V: TRBV5-4; length: 16; J: TRBJ2-1; DNA: TGTGCCAGCAGTCAAAAAGGGGACAGGGGATACAATGAGCAGTTCTTC; CDR3: CASSQKGDRGYNEQFF
D: TRBD2; size: .; V: TRBV6-1; length: 16; J: TRBJ2-1; DNA: TGTGCCAGCAGTGAAGCGCTGCTAGCGGGAATCAATGAGCAGTTCTTC; CDR3: CASSEALLAGINEQFF
D: .; size: .; V: TRBV2; length: 14; J: TRBJ2-3; DNA: TGTGCCAGCAGGGAACGTTCTTACTCGGATACGCAGTATTTT; CDR3: CASRERSYSDTQYF
D: .; size: .; V: TRBV7-2; length: 16; J: TRBJ2-1; DNA: TGTGCCAGCAGCCCCCCCGGGGTACCCTCCTACAATGAGCAGTTCTTC; CDR3: CASSPPGVPSYNEQFF
D: .; size: .; V: TRBV19; length: 17; J: TRBJ2-2; DNA: TGTGCCAGTACCCTGGTGGGACTGGGAGGTTCAGCCGGGGAGCTGTTTTTT; CDR3: CASTLVGLGGSAGELFF
D: .; size: .; V: TRBV25-1; length: 15; J: TRBJ2-5; DNA: TGTGCCAGCAGTGAACGGCGGGGAGGCCAAGAGACCCAGTACTTC; CDR3: CASSERRGGQETQYF
D: TRBD1; size: .; V: TRBV11-2; length: 17; J: TRBJ2-7; DNA: TGTGCCAGCAGCTTAGGGTGGTTGGGACAGGGCTCCTACGAGCAGTACTTC; CDR3: CASSLGWLGQGSYEQYF
D: .; size: .; V: TRBV19; length: 11; J: TRBJ2-7; DNA: TGTGCCAGTAGTAATCTCTACGAGCAGTACTTC; CDR3: CASSNLYEQYF
D: .; size: .; V: TRBV7-9; length: 14; J: TRBJ2-3; DNA: TGTGCCAGCAGCTTTGTCAGTGGCCCAGATACGCAGTATTTT; CDR3: CASSFVSGPDTQYF
D: .; size: .; V: TRBV6-5; length: 15; J: TRBJ1-6; DNA: TGTGCCAGCAGTCTCGGTTGGGGGGGAAATTCACCCCTCCACTTT; CDR3: CASSLGWGGNSPLHF
D: .; size: .; V: TRBV7-2; length: 15; J: TRBJ1-2; DNA: TGTGCCAGCAGCCTCCGGGACTTAGCTAACTATGGCTACACCTTC; CDR3: CASSLRDLANYGYTF
D: .; size: .; V: TRBV5-1; length: 16; J: TRBJ2-3; DNA: TGCGCCAGCAGCTTGGAAGGGGCCCTTCGCGCAGATACGCAGTATTTT; CDR3: CASSLEGALRADTQYF
D: .; size: .; V: TRBV19; length: 16; J: TRBJ1-3; DNA: TGTGCCAGTACTACAACCGGACACTCTTGGGGAAACACCATATATTTT; CDR3: CASTTTGHSWGNTIYF
D: TRBD1; size: .; V: TRBV7-2; length: 14; J: TRBJ2-7; DNA: TGTGCCAGCAGCTTAGGAGGGACAGCCTACGAGCAGTACTTC; CDR3: CASSLGGTAYEQYF
D: TRBD1; size: .; V: TRBV10-2; length: 17; J: TRBJ1-5; DNA: TGCGCCAGTTCCCCCGGGACAGGGGGCGCAGGCAATCAGCCCCAGCATTTT; CDR3: CASSPGTGGAGNQPQHF
D: .; size: .; V: TRBV9; length: 12; J: TRBJ2-7; DNA: TGTGCCAGCAGCGACGCCGGGTACGAGCAGTACTTC; CDR3: CASSDAGYEQYF
D: .; size: once; V: TRBV2; length: 10; J: TRBJ2-1; DNA: TGTGCCAGCGGCAACAATGAGCAGTTCTTC; CDR3: CASGNNEQFF
D: .; size: .; V: TRBV19; length: 14; J: TRBJ1-2; DNA: TGTGCCAGTAGCATCTACCGGGATAACTATGGCTACACCTTC; CDR3: CASSIYRDNYGYTF
D: TRBD2; size: .; V: TRBV30; length: 17; J: TRBJ2-2; DNA: TGTGCCTGGAGTCCGAAGTTAGCGGGGACGAACACCGGGGAGCTGTTTTTT; CDR3: CAWSPKLAGTNTGELFF
D: TRBD2; size: .; V: TRBV6-1; length: 18; J: TRBJ2-7; DNA: TGTGCCAGCAGTGAAGGACTAGCGGGAGGTGGAAGCTCCTACGAGCAGTACTTC; CDR3: CASSEGLAGGGSSYEQYF
D: TRBD2; size: .; V: TRBV10-3; length: 14; J: TRBJ2-3; DNA: TGTGCCGTACACGGACTAGACAACACAGATACGCAGTATTTT; CDR3: CAVHGLDNTDTQYF
D: .; size: .; V: TRBV11-2; length: 13; J: TRBJ2-7; DNA: TGTGCCAGCAGGTTGACGGGAGCCTACGAGCAGTACTTC; CDR3: CASRLTGAYEQYF
D: TRBD1; size: .; V: TRBV4-3; length: 18; J: TRBJ2-7; DNA: TGCGCCAGCAGCCAAGAGACTGGACAGGGGGCCGGAACCTACGAGCAGTACTTC; CDR3: CASSQETGQGAGTYEQYF
D: .; size: .; V: TRBV6-6; length: 16; J: TRBJ1-3; DNA: TGTGCCAGCAGTTACGTAGGACAGCTCTCTGGAAACACCATATATTTT; CDR3: CASSYVGQLSGNTIYF
D: .; size: .; V: TRBV6-5; length: 15; J: TRBJ2-2; DNA: TGTGCCAGCAGTTACTCGTTAACCGAGGTCGGGAAGCTGTTTTTT; CDR3: CASSYSLTEVGKLFF